One TCR beta chain is described in this entry. The authors' processing: Reference gene primers were amplified, and this amplification served to estimate nucleated cell counts. TCRdb's table, derived via immunoSEQ multiplex PCR, lists solely in-frame clones and lacks some. That table gives V, J and clone size, and the DNA gave D and trimming. The table shows approximately 250,000 clones, with 80% to 90% occurring only once. Per germline, CDR1 SGHNT and CDR2 YYREEE (reference sequence). V lost 4 bases, J lost 3 bases, and 12 bases lay in between. The CDR3 extends over 14 amino acids. Patients from Seattle were sampled longitudinally, starting during active infection. These data are taken from a study of blood T cell repertoires in COVID-19. The wider study: Italy, Spain and the United States were the sources of the convalescent and acute COVID-19 samples. Sample material is recorded as cDNA or gDNA derived from T cells, B-cell-depleted T cells, or PBMCs.

Sequencing was performed on peripheral blood. The sequence came from a woman between 70 and 85 years old with COVID-19, enrolled during active disease. The chain is built from TRBV5-4 and TRBJ2-3, with D possibly matching TRBD2 (6 bases). CDR3 protein: CASSERGETDTQYF. Written as DNA, the CDR3 is TGTGCCAGCAGCGAGCGCGGGGAGACAGATACGCAGTATTTT. Full variable domain (missing parts from reference TRBV5-4 and TRBJ2-3): ETGVTQSPTHLIKTRGQQVTLRCSSQSGHNTVSWYQQALGQGPQFIFQYYREEENGRGNFPPRFSGLQFPNYSSELNVNALELDDSALYLCASSERGETDTQYFGPGTRLTVL.